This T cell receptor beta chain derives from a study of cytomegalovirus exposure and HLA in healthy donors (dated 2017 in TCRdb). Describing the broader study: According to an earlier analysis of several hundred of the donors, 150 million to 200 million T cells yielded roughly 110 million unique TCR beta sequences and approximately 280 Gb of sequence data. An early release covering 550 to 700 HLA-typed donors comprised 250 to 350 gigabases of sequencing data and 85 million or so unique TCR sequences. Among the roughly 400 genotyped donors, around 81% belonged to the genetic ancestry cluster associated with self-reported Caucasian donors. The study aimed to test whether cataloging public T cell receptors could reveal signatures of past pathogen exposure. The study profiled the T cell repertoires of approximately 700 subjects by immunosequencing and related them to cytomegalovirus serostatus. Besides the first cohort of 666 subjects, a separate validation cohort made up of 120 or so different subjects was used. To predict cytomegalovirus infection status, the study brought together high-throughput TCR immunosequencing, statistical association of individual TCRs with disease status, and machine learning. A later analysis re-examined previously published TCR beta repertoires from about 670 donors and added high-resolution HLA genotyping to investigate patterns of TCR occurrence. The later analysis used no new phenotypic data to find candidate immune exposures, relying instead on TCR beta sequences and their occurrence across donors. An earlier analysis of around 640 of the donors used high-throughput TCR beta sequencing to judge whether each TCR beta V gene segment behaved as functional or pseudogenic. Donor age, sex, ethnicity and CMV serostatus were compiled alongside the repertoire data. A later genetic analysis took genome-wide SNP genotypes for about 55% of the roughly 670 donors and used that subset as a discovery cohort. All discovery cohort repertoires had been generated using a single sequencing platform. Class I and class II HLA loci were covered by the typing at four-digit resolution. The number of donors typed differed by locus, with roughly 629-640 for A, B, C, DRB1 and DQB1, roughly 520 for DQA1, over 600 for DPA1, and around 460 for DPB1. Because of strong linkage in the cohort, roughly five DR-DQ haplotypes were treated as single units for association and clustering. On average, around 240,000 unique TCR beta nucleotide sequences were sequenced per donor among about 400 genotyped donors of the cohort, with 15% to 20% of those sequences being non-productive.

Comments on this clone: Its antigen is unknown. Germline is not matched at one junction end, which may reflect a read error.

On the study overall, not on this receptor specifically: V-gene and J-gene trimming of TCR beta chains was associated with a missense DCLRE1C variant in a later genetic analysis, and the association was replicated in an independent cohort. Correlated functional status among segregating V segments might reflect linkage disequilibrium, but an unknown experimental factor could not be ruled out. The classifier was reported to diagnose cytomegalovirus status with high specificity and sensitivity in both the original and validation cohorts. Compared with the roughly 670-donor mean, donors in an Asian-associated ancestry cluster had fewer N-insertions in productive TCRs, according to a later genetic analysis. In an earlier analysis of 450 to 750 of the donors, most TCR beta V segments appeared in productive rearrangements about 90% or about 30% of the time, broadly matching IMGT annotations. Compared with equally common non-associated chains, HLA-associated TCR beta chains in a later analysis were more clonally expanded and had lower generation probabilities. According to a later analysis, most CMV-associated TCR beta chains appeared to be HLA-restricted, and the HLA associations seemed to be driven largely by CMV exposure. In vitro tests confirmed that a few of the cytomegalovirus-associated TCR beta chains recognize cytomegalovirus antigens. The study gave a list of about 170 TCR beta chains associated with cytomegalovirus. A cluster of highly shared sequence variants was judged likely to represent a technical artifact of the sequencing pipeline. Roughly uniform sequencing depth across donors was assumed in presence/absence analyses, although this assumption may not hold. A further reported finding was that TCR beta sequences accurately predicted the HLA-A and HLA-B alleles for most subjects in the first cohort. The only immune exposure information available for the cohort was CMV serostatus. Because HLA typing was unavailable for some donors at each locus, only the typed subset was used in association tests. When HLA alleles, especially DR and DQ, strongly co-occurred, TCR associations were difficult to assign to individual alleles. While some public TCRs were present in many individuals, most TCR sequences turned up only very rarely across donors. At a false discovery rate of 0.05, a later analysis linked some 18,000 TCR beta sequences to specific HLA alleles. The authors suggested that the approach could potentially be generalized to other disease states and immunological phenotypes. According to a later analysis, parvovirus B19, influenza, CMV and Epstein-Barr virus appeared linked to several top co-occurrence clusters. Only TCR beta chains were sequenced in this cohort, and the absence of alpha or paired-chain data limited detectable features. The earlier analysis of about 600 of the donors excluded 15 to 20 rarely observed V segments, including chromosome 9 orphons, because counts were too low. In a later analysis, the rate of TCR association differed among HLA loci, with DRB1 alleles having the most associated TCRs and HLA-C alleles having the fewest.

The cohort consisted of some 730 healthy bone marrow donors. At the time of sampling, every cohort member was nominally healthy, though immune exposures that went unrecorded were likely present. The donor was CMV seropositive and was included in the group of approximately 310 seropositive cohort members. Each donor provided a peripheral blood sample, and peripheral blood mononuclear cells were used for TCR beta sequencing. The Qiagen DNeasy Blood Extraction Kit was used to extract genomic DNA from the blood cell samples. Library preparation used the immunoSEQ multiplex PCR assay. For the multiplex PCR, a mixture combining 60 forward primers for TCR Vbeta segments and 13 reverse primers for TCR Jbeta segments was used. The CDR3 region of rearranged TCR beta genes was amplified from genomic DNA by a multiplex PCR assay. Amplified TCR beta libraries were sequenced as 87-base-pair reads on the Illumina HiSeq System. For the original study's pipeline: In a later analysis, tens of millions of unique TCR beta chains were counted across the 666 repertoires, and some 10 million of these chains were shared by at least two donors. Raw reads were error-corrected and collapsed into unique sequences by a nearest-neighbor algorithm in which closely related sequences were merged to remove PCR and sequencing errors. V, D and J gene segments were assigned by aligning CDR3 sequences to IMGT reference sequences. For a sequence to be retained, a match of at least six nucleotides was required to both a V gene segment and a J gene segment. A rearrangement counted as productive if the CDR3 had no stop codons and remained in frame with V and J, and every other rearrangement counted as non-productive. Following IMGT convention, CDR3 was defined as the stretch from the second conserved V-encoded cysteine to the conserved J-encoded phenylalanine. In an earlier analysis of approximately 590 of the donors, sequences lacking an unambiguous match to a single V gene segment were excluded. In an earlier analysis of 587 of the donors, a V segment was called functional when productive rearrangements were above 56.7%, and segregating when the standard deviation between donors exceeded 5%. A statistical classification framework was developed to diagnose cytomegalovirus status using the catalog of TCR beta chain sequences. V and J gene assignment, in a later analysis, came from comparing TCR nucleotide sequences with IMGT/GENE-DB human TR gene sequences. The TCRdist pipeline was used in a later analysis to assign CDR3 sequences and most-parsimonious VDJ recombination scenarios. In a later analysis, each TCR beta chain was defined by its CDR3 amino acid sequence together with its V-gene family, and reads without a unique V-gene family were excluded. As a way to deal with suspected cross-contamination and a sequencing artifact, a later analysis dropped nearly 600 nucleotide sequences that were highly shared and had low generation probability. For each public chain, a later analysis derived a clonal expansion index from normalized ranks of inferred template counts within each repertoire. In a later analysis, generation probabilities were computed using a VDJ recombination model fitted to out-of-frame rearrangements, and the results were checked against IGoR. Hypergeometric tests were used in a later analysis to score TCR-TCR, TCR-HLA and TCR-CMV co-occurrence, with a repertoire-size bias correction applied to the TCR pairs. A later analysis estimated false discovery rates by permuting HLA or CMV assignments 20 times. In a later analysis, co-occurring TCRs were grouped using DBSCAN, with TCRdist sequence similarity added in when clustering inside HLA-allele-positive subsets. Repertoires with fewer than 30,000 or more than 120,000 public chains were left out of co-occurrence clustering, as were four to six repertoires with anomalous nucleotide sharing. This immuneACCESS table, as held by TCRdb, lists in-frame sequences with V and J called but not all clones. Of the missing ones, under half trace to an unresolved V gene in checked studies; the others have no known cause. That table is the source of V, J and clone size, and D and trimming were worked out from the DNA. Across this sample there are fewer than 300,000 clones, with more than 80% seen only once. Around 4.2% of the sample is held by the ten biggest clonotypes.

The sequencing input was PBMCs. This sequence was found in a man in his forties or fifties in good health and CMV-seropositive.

The base sequence is TGTGCCAACAGCAAGGGGGCGCGATCGGGCGGCTACACCTTC. It translates as CANSKGARSGGYTF. This receptor chain uses TRBV7-6 and TRBJ1-2; TRBD1 aligns with 7 central bases. The CDR3 covers 14 residues, taking in both the cysteine and the phenylalanine. Left in the record is the CDR3 DNA by itself, 42 bases read in frame from the first base. From the germline V gene, CDR1 is SGHVS and CDR2 is FNYEAQ.